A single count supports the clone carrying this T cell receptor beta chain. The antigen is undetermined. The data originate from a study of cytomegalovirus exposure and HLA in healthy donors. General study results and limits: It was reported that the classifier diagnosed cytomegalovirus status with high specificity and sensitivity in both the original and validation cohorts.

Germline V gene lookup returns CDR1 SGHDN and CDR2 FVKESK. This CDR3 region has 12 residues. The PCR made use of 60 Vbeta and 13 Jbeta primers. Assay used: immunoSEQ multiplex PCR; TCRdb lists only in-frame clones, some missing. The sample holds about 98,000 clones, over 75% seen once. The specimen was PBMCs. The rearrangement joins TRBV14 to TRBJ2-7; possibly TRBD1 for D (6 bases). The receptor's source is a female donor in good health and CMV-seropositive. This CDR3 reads CATGTHSYEQYF. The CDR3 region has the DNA TGTGCTACGGGGACACACTCCTACGAGCAGTACTTC.